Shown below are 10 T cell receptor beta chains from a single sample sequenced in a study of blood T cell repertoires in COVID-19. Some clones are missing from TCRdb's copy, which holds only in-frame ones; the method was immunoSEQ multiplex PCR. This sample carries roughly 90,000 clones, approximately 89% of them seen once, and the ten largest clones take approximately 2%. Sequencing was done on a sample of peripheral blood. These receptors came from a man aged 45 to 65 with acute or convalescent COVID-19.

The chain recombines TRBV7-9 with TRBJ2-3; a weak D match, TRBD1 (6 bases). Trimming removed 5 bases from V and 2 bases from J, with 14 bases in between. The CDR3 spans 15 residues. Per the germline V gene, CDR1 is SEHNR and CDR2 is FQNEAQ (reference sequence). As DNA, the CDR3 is TGTGCCAGCAGCAAAGACAGGCGGACCACAGATACGCAGTATTTT. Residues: CASSKDRRTTDTQYF. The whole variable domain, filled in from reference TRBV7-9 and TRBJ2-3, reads DTGVSQNPRHKITKRGQNVTFRCDPISEHNRLYWYRQTLGQGPEFLTYFQNEAQLEKSRLLSDRFSAERPKGSFSTLEIQRTEQGDSAMYLCASSKDRRTTDTQYFGPGTRLTVL.

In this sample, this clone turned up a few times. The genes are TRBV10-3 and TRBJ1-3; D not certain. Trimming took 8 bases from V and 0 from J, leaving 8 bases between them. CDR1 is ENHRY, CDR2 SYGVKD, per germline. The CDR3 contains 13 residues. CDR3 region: CAIGSLSGNTIYF. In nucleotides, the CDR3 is TGTGCCATCGGTAGCCTCTCTGGAAACACCATATATTTT.

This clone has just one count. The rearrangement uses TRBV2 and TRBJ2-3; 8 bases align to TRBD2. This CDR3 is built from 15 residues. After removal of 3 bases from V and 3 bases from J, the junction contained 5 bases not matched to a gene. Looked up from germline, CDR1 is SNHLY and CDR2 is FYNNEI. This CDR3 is CASSEWRGVTDTQYF. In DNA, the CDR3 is TGTGCCAGCAGTGAGTGGCGGGGGGTGACAGATACGCAGTATTTT.

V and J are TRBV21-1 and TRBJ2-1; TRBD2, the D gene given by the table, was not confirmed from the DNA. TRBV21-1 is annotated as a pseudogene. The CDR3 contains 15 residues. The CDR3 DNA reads TGTGCCAGCAGCAAAATGGTGGGAGGATACAATGAGCAGTTCTTC. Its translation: CASSKMVGGYNEQFF.

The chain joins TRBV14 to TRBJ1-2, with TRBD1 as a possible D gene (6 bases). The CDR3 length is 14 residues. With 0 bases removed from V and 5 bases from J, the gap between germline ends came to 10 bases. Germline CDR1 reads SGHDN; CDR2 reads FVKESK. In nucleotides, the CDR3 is TGTGCCAGCAGCCAAGAGGGGGCGGGTTATGGCTACACCTTC. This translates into CASSQEGAGYGYTF.

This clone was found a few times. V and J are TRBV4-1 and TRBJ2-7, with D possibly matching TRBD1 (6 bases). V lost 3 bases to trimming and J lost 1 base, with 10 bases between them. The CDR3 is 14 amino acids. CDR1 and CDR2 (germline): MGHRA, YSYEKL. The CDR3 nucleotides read TGCGCCAGCAGCCAGCAACAGGGATCCTACGAGCAGTACTTC. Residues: CASSQQQGSYEQYF.

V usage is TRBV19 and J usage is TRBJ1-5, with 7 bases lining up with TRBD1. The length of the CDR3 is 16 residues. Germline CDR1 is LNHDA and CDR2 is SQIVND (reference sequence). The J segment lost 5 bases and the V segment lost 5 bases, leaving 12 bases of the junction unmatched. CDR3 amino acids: CASSASGTVRYQPQHF. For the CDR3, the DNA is TGTGCCAGTAGTGCCTCCGGGACAGTCCGGTATCAGCCCCAGCATTTT.

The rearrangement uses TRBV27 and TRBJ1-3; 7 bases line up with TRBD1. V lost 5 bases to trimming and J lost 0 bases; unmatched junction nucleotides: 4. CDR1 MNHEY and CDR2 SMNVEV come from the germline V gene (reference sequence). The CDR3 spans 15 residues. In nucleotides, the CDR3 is TGTGCCAGCAGTCCACAGGGGAACTCTGGAAACACCATATATTTT. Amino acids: CASSPQGNSGNTIYF.

In DNA form, the CDR3 reads TGTGCCAGCAGTGACGGGGGTAGCAATCAGCCCCAGCATTTT. It translates to CASSDGGSNQPQHF. This chain uses TRBV6-1 with TRBJ1-5, with D perhaps matching TRBD1 (5 bases). The CDR3 is 14 amino acids. CDR1 and CDR2 from the germline V gene are MNHNS and SASEGT. Trimming pared 3 bases from V and 0 bases from J, leaving 6 bases between.

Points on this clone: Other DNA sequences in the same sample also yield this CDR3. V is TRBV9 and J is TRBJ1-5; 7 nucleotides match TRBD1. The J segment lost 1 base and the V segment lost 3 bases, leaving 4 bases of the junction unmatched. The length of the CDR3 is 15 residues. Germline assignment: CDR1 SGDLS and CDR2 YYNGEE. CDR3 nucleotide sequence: TGTGCCAGCAGCGCCACAGGGGCAAGCAATCAGCCCCAGCATTTT. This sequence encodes CASSATGASNQPQHF.